This T cell receptor beta chain originates from a study of T cell responses to AZD1222 COVID-19 vaccine (dated by TCRdb to 2020 to 2023). Some background on the complete study: AZD1222 recipients given second doses at about 4 weeks or at about 12 weeks were pooled, since spike-specific TCR depth and breadth were not found to differ between the two schedules. TCR sequencing was performed for about 240 trial participants, of whom about 200 were given two doses of AZD1222 and approximately 25 were given two doses of MenACWY control vaccine. Trial participants were enrolled by age into subgroups of 18-55, 56-69 and 70-plus years, and roughly 160, 29 and 62 TCR-sequenced participants, respectively, were included in these subgroups.

The time point label on this specimen signifies: baseline before first vaccination. Samples from vaccinated people were obtained from the UK trials COV001 and COV002, which included a single-blind randomized controlled phase 2/3 trial of AZD1222 (ChAdOx1 nCoV-19) in healthy adults. Trial participant PBMC samples were collected at day 0 and day 28 after the second dose for TCRbeta chain sequencing. This clone turned up a few times. Its antigen has not been determined. No per-base quality is available; no much larger clone lies one base away. The CDR3 regions of human TCRbeta chains were subjected to immunosequencing. As for the original processing: Repertoire TCRs were matched against a reference library of SARS-CoV-2-specific TCRs generated with the MIRA antigen-specificity platform. Breadth was defined as the fraction of unique TCRs that were SARS-CoV-2-associated, and depth was defined as the fraction of total T cells that were SARS-CoV-2-associated. Each spike-specific TCR was assigned to its reactive spike region and to a CD4 or CD8 class using the MIRA data. Log10-transformed breadth and depth values were compared by one-way ANOVA with Sidak's multiple comparisons tests. TCRdb limited this immuneACCESS table to in-frame rearrangements with V and J called. A share of clones is missing; checked studies link under half to unresolved V genes, and the rest is unexplained. V, J and clone size are taken as reported in that table, and D and trimming were inferred from the DNA itself. A total of 100,000 to 150,000 clones appear in this sample, just over 85% of them only once. The top ten clones comprise about 20% of the sample.

Study-wide conclusions, independent of this receptor: Conclusions about previously exposed vaccinees are limited, since just six or seven AZD1222 recipients were seropositive for SARS-CoV-2 at baseline. Reportedly, almost half of the unique spike-specific TCRs recognized epitopes lying outside the regions that are mutated in the B.1.351 and B.1.1.7 variants. CD4 TCRs associated with the vaccine covered the entire spike protein, and the dominant responses were in regions 160-218 and 743-854. After two AZD1222 doses, both the breadth and the depth of spike-specific TCRs were significantly higher than at day 0 and than in MenACWY recipients. Because no day 14 peak-response samples were available, the repertoires could be characterized only after the peak T cell response. Participants were mostly white British and included more females than males, and it was suggested by the authors that clonal diversity may have been underestimated. In the small 56-69-year group, the increase in depth fell short of significance, most likely because of low power.

Sequenced material: peripheral blood, taken on day 0 of AZD1222 vaccination. This receptor was identified in an adult in good health.

The CDR3 protein: CASSPIDSTRLYGNTIYF. The nucleotide sequence reads TGCGCCAGCAGCCCGATAGACTCGACCAGGTTGTATGGTAACACCATATATTTT. This receptor chain uses TRBV4-1 and TRBJ1-3; no D segment can be confidently identified. The germline V gene provides CDR1 MGHRA and CDR2 YSYEKL. A distance of 26 bases separates the germline ends of V and J, which lose 4 bases and 7 bases respectively. The CDR3, cysteine through phenylalanine, is 18 amino acids long. The only DNA kept is the CDR3, 54 bases in frame from the first base.